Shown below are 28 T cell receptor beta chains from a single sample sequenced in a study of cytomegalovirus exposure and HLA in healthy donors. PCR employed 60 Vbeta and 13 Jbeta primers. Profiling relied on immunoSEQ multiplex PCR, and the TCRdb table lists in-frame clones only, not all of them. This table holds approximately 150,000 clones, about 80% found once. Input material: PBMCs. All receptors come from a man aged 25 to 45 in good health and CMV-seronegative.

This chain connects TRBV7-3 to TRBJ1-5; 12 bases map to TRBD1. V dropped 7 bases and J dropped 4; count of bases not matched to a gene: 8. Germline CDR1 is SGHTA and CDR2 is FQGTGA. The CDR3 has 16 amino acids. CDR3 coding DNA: TGTGCCAGCAACCACCGGGACAGGGGGCTTAATCAGCCCCAGCATTTT. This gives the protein CASNHRDRGLNQPQHF.

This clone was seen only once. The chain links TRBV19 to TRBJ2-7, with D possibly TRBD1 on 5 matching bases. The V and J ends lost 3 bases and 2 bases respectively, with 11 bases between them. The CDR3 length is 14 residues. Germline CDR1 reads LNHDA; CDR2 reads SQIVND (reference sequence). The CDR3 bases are TGTGCCAGTAGTATCCAGGGAACCGCCTACGAGCAGTACTTC. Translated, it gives CASSIQGTAYEQYF.

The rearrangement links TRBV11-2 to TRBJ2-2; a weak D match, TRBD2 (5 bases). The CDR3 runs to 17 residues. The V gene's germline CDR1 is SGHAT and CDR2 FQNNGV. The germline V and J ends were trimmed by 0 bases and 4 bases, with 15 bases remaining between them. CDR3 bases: TGTGCCAGCAGCTTAGACCCGGGGAGCTTAAGCACCGGGGAGCTGTTTTTT. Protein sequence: CASSLDPGSLSTGELFF.

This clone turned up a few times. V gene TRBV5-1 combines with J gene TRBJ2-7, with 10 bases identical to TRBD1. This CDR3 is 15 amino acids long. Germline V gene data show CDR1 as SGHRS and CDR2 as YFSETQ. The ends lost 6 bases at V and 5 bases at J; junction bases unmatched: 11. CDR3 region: CASTLGQGNWNEQYF. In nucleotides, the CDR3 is TGCGCCAGCACCCTGGGACAGGGGAATTGGAACGAGCAGTACTTC.

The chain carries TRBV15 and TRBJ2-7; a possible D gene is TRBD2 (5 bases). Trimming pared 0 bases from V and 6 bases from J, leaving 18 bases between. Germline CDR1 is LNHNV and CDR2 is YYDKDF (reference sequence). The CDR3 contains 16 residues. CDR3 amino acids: CATSRDSGYGLAEQYF. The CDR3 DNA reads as TGTGCCACCAGCAGAGATTCGGGGTACGGCTTGGCCGAGCAGTACTTC. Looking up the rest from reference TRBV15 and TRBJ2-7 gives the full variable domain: DAMVIQNPRYQVTQFGKPVTLSCSQTLNHNVMYWYQQKSSQAPKLLFHYYDKDFNNEADTPDNFQSRRPNTSFCFLDIRSPGLGDTAMYLCATSRDSGYGLAEQYFGPGTRLTVT.

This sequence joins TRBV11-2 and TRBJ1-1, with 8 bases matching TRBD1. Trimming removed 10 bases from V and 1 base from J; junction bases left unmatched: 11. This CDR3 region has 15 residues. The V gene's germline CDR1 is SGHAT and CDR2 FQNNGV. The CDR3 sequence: CAIKRGQAANTEAFF. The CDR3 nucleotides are TGTGCCATCAAGAGGGGACAGGCGGCGAACACTGAAGCTTTCTTT.

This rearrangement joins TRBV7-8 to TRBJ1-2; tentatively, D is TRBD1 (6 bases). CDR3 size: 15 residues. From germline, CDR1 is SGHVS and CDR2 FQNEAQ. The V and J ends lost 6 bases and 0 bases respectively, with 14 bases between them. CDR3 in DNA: TGTGCCAGCAGTTTGGACAGCCGAGCTAACTATGGCTACACCTTC. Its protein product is CASSLDSRANYGYTF.

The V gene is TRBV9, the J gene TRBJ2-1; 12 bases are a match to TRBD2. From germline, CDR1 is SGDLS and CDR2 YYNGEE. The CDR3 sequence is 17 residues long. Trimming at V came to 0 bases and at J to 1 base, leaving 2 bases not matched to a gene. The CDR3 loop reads CASSVGLAGGSYNEQFF. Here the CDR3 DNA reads TGTGCCAGCAGCGTAGGGCTAGCGGGAGGGTCCTACAATGAGCAGTTCTTC.

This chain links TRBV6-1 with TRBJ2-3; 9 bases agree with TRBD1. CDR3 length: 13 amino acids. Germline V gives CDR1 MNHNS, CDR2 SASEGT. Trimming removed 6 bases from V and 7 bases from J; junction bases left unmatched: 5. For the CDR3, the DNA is TGTGCCAGCAGAGAGACAGGGGGGCATACGCAGTATTTT. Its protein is CASRETGGHTQYF.

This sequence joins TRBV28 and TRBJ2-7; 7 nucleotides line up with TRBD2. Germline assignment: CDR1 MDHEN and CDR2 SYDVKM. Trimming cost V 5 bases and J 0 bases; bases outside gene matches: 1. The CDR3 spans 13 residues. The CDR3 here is CASSRDYSYEQYF. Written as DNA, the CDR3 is TGTGCCAGCAGTCGGGACTACTCCTACGAGCAGTACTTC.

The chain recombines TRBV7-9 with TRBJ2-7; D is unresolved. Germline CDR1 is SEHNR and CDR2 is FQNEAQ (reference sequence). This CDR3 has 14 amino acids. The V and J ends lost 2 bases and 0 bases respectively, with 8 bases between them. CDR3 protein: CASSLNGNSYEQYF. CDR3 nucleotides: TGTGCCAGCAGCTTAAACGGTAACTCCTACGAGCAGTACTTC.

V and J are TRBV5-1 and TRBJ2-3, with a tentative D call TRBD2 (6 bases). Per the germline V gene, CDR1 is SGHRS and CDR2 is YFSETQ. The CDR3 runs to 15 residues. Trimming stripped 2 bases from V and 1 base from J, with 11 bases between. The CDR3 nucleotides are TGCGCCAGCAGCTTTGACGGGGGAGGCACAGATACGCAGTATTTT. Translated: CASSFDGGGTDTQYF.

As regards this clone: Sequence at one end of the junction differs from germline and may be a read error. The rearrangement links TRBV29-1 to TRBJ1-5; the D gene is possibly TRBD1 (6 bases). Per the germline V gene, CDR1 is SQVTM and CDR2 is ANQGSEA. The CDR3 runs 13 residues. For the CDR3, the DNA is TGCAGCGTTACAACAGGGAGCAGTCAGCCCCAGCATTTT. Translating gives CSVTTGSSQPQHF.

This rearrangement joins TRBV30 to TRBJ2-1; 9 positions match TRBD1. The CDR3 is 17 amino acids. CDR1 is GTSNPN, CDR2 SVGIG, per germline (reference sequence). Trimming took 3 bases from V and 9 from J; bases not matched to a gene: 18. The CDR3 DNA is TGTGCCTGGAGGATCCTAGAATTCCGGGACAGGGTCGGTGAGCAGTTCTTC. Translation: CAWRILEFRDRVGEQFF.

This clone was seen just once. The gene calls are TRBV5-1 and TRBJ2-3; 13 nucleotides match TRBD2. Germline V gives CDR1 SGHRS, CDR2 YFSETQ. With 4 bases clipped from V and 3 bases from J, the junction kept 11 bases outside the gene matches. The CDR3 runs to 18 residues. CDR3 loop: CASSLRGILAGGTDTQYF. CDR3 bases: TGCGCCAGCAGCCTGCGTGGCATACTAGCGGGAGGGACAGATACGCAGTATTTT.

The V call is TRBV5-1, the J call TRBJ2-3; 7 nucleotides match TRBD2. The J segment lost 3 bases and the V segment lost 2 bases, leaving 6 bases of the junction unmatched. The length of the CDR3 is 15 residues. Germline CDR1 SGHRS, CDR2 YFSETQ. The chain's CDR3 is CASSLAGPPTDTQYF. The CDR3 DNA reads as TGCGCCAGCAGCTTAGCGGGACCGCCGACAGATACGCAGTATTTT.

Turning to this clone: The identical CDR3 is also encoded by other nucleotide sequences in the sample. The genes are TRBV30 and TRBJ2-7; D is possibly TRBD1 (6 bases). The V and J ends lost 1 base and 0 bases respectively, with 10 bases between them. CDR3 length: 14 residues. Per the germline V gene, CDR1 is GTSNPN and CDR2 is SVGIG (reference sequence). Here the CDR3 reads CAWSGDRNSYEQYF. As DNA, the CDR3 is TGTGCCTGGAGTGGAGACAGGAACTCCTACGAGCAGTACTTC.

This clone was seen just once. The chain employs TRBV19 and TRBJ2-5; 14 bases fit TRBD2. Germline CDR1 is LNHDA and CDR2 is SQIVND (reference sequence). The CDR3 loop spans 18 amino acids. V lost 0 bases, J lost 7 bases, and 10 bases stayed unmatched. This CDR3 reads CASSIDAPGTSGSRTQYF. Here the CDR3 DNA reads TGTGCCAGTAGTATAGATGCCCCGGGGACTAGCGGGAGCAGGACCCAGTACTTC. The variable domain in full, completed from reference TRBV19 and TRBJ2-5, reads DGGITQSPKYLFRKEGQNVTLSCEQNLNHDAMYWYRQDPGQGLRLIYYSQIVNDFQKGDIAEGYSVSREKKESFPLTVTSAQKNPTAFYLCASSIDAPGTSGSRTQYFGPGTRLLVL.

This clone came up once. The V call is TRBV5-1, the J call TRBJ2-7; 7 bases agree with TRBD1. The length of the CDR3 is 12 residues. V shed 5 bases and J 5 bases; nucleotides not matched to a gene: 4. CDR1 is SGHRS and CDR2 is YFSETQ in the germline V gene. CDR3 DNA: TGCGCCAGCAGACGGGACAGCGACGAGCAGTACTTC. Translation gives CASRRDSDEQYF.

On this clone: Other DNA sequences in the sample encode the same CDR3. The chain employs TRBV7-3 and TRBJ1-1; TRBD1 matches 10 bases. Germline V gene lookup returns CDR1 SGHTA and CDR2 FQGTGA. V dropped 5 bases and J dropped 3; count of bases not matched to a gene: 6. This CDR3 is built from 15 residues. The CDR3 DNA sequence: TGTGCCAGCAGCCCGGGCGGGACAGGGGACACTGAAGCTTTCTTT. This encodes CASSPGGTGDTEAFF.

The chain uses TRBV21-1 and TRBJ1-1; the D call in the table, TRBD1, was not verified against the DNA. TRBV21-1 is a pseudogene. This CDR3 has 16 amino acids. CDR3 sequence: CASSILTRQVNTEAFF. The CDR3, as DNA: TGTGCCAGCAGCATCTTGACGAGACAAGTGAACACTGAAGCTTTCTTT.

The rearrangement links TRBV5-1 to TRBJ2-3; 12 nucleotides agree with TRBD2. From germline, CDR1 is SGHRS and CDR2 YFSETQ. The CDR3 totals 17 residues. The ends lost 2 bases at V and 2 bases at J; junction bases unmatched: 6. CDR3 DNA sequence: TGCGCCAGCAGCTTACCAGGACTAGCGGGGAACACAGATACGCAGTATTTT. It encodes CASSLPGLAGNTDTQYF.

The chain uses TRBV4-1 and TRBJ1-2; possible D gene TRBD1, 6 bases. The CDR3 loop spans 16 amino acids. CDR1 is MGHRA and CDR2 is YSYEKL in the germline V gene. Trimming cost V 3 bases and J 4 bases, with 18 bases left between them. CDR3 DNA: TGCGCCAGCAGCCAGGAACCTTATGACAGGAGCTATGGCTACACCTTC. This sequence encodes CASSQEPYDRSYGYTF.

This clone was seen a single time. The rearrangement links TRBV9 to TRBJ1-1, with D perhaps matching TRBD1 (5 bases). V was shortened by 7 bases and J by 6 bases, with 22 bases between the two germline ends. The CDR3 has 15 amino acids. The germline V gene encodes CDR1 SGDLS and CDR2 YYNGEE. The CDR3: CASGRGQGASAEAFF. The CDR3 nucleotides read TGTGCCAGCGGGCGGGGCCAGGGTGCAAGCGCTGAAGCTTTCTTT.

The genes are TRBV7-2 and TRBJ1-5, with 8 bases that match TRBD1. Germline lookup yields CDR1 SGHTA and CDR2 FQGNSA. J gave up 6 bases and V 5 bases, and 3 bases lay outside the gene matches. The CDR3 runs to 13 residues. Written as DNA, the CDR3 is TGTGCCAGCAGCCCCGACAGGGGTCAGCCCCAGCATTTT. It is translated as CASSPDRGQPQHF.

CDR3 loop: CASSGRGQSSGNTIYF. The CDR3 region has the DNA TGTGCCAGCAGTGGACGGGGACAGTCCTCTGGAAACACCATATATTTT. V and J are TRBV25-1 and TRBJ1-3; 7 bases fit TRBD1. The CDR3 totals 16 residues. V was pared by 4 bases and J by 0 bases, with 6 bases of the junction left unmatched. Germline CDR1 MGHDK, CDR2 SYGVNS.

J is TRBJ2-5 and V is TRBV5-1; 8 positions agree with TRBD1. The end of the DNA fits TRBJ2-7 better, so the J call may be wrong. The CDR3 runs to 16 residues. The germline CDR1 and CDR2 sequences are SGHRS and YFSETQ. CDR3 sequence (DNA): TGCGCCAGCAGCTTGCTTCGACAGGGGAGCTCCTACGAGCAGTACTTC. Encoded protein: CASSLLRQGSSYEQYF.

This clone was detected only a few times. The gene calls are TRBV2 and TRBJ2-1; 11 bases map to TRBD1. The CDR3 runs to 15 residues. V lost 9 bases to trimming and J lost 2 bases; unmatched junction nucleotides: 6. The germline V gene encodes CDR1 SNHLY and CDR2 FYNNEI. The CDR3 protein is CASNRDRGAYNEQFF. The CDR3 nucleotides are TGTGCCAGTAACCGGGACAGGGGGGCCTACAATGAGCAGTTCTTC.